Below are 3 T cell receptor beta chains sequenced from a single sample in a study of Ad26.COV2.S vaccination and SARS-CoV-2 variants (dated by TCRdb to about 2021). Interpreted using the paper, the time point label stands for: individuals recovered from natural SARS-CoV-2 infection. The library was made by the immunoSEQ multiplex PCR assay. As stored in TCRdb, this immuneACCESS dataset retains in-frame rearrangements with V and J assigned. A fraction of the clones does not appear; measured against another copy, unresolved V genes explain less than half of the discrepancy, and the remainder lacks a known reason. A total of some 350,000 clones appear in this sample, 92% of them only once. The ten top clones hold 3% to 5% of the sample. The sample here was peripheral blood, taken after recovery from COVID-19. The source is a human donor who had recovered from COVID-19.

This chain links TRBV6-5 with TRBJ2-2; a possible D gene is TRBD2 (6 bases). Germline V lookup: CDR1 MNHEY, CDR2 SVGAGI. V was shortened by 5 bases and J by 1 base, with 11 bases between the two germline ends. This CDR3 contains 15 residues. CDR3 amino acids: CASSLLGGNTGELFF. The CDR3 DNA is TGTGCCAGCAGTCTTCTCGGGGGGAACACCGGGGAGCTGTTTTTT.

This clone was detected only once. The chain carries TRBV3-1 (or the pseudogene TRBV3-2) and TRBJ1-2; no firm D call. V was cut by 2 bases and J by 7 bases, with 14 bases left in between. From germline, CDR1 is LGHDT and CDR2 YNNKEL (reference sequence). This CDR3 spans 14 amino acids. The CDR3 loop reads CASSQRRERVGYTF. The CDR3 DNA follows: TGTGCCAGCAGCCAACGCCGGGAGCGGGTTGGCTACACCTTC.

The chain carries TRBV11-2 and TRBJ1-4; D is uncertain. Trimming stripped 5 bases from V and 8 bases from J, with 12 bases between. This CDR3 is built from 13 residues. Germline lookup yields CDR1 SGHAT and CDR2 FQNNGV. In DNA form, the CDR3 reads TGTGCCAGCAGCCAAGGAAGGGAAGAAAAACTGTTTTTT. Encoded protein: CASSQGREEKLFF.